Shown below are 31 T cell receptor beta chains from a single sample sequenced in a study of T cells in Graves' hyperthyroidism and ophthalmopathy. The CDR3 regions of TCR beta were amplified from RNA transcripts. RT-PCR in the first round (using the HTBI primer set) targeted the TCR CDR3. MiXCR, run by TCRdb on the multiplex PCR reads, gives a single entry per CDR3 protein. The top ten clones hold around 15% of a sample with roughly 700,000 distinct CDR3 sequences, 15% to 20% of them seen once. The sequencing sample was made of blood. Every receptor here comes from a man aged 50-60 years with Graves' hyperthyroidism.

This clonotype was recorded a few times. The rearrangement uses TRBV6-5 and TRBJ2-7; 7 bases line up with TRBD1. Germline CDR1 is MNHEY and CDR2 is SVGAGI. The CDR3 length is 12 residues. Trimming removed 5 bases from V and 6 bases from J; junction bases left unmatched: 4. The CDR3 protein is CASSNYRGEQYF. Here the CDR3 DNA reads TGTGCCAGCAGTAACTACAGGGGCGAGCAGTACTTC.

This clonotype was seen many times. The chain joins TRBV12-3 or TRBV12-4 to TRBJ2-2, with 7 bases fitting TRBD2. V shed 1 base, J shed 4 bases, and the junction held 3 bases outside the gene matches. There are 15 residues in the CDR3. The CDR3 DNA is TGTGCCAGCAGTTTAGTCCGGGGGGTCACCGGGGAGCTGTTTTTT. Translation gives CASSLVRGVTGELFF.

A few counts support this clonotype. The chain has TRBV7-6 and TRBJ2-6; no firm D call. CDR3 size: 16 residues. Germline assignment: CDR1 SGHVS and CDR2 FNYEAQ. Trimming pared 1 base from V and 6 bases from J, leaving 13 bases between. The chain's CDR3 is CASSLGVGPEANVLTF. The CDR3 nucleotides read TGTGCCAGCAGCTTAGGTGTAGGGCCTGAGGCCAACGTCCTGACTTTC.

This clonotype was counted between two and nine times. V gene TRBV28 combines with J gene TRBJ1-1; possibly TRBD1 for D (5 bases). V shed 6 bases and J shed 4 bases, with 15 bases lying between them. The CDR3 has 14 residues. Germline CDR1 MDHEN, CDR2 SYDVKM. CDR3 in DNA: TGTGCCAGCAGAAGCCGGGGCAGGGTCACTGAAGCTTTCTTT. Amino acids: CASRSRGRVTEAFF.

The rearrangement uses TRBV20-1 and TRBJ1-5, with TRBD1 as a possible D gene (5 bases). The ends were cut back, 3 bases at V and 7 bases at J, with 10 bases in the middle. The CDR3 is made up of 12 amino acids. Germline V gene lookup returns CDR1 DFQATT and CDR2 SNEGSKA (reference sequence). The DNA of the CDR3 is TGCAGTGCTAGTCGGGGGGAACAGCCCCAGCATTTT. Its translation: CSASRGEQPQHF.

This clonotype was seen once. The genes are TRBV20-1 and TRBJ1-5; D perhaps matches TRBD1 (6 bases). V lost 1 base, J lost 0 bases, and 10 bases lay in between. The length of the CDR3 is 15 residues. Germline CDR1 DFQATT, CDR2 SNEGSKA (reference sequence). The CDR3: CSARAGGNSNQPQHF. CDR3 DNA: TGCAGTGCTAGAGCCGGGGGCAATAGCAATCAGCCCCAGCATTTT.

This clonotype has at least ten counts. V usage is TRBV7-9 and J usage is TRBJ1-6, with D perhaps matching TRBD1 (5 bases). Trimming removed 1 base at V and 8 bases at J, with 15 bases between. The CDR3 has 16 amino acids. In germline, CDR1 is SEHNR, CDR2 FQNEAQ (reference sequence). CDR3 DNA sequence: TGTGCCAGCAGCTTAGGAGTCGGGGGAGGTTATTCACCCCTCCACTTT. It specifies CASSLGVGGGYSPLHF. Together with reference TRBV7-9 and TRBJ1-6, the CDR3 gives the full variable domain: DTGVSQNPRHKITKRGQNVTFRCDPISEHNRLYWYRQTLGQGPEFLTYFQNEAQLEKSRLLSDRFSAERPKGSFSTLEIQRTEQGDSAMYLCASSLGVGGGYSPLHFGNGTRLTVT.

This clonotype was counted ten times or more. The chain couples TRBV6-2 or TRBV6-3 to TRBJ1-5, with D possibly matching TRBD1 (5 bases). Germline assignment: CDR1 MNHEY and CDR2 SVGEGT. This CDR3 has 16 amino acids. Trimming pared 3 bases from V and 3 bases from J, leaving 15 bases between. For the CDR3, the DNA is TGTGCCAGCAGTTATGCAGGGAGTTCTAACAATCAGCCCCAGCATTTT. It codes for CASSYAGSSNNQPQHF.

Only a few counts were recorded for this clonotype. The V and J genes are TRBV6-1 and TRBJ2-4; TRBD1 or TRBD2 may be the D gene (5 bases each). The germline V gene has CDR1 MNHNS and CDR2 SASEGT. Trimming took off 7 bases at V and 4 bases at J, with 14 bases between the two ends. The CDR3 spans 14 residues. The CDR3 is CASNPRDGKNIQYF. DNA of the CDR3: TGTGCCAGCAACCCCCGGGACGGGAAAAACATTCAGTACTTC.

This clonotype was seen many times. The chain combines TRBV2 with TRBJ1-2; D perhaps matches TRBD1 (6 bases). Germline lookup yields CDR1 SNHLY and CDR2 FYNNEI. The CDR3 spans 15 residues. V lost 7 bases and J lost 3, with 18 bases in between. CDR3 amino acids: CASTQGGAVDYGYTF. The DNA of the CDR3 is TGTGCCAGCACCCAAGGGGGGGCTGTGGACTATGGCTACACCTTC.

This clonotype was observed at least ten times. The chain carries TRBV12-3 or TRBV12-4 and TRBJ2-1, with 9 nucleotides matching TRBD1. The V gene end was trimmed by 7 bases and the J gene end by 7 bases; junction bases not matched to a gene: 14. The CDR3 spans 16 residues. In nucleotides, the CDR3 is TGTGCCAGCAATTTCCCCCCGGGACAGGGAGGTAATGAGCAGTTCTTC. Translated, it gives CASNFPPGQGGNEQFF.

In DNA, the CDR3 is TGTGCCAGCTCCCCCGCCAGGGGATATAGCACAGATACGCAGTATTTT. Its translation: CASSPARGYSTDTQYF. The chain is built from TRBV18 and TRBJ2-3; D might be TRBD1 (6 bases). Trimming left V 6 bases short and J 0 bases short, with 16 bases between. Germline CDR1 reads KGHSH; CDR2 reads LQKENI. The CDR3 length is 16 residues.

This clonotype was seen many times. The CDR3 sequence: CASRAGTSGRASYNEQFF. DNA of the CDR3: TGTGCCAGCAGGGCTGGGACTAGCGGGAGGGCCTCTTACAATGAGCAGTTCTTC. The chain recombines TRBV2 with TRBJ2-1, with 16 bases matching TRBD2. V shed 6 bases and J 4 bases; nucleotides not matched to a gene: 9. CDR1 is SNHLY and CDR2 is FYNNEI in the germline V gene. The CDR3 covers 18 residues.

This clonotype has at least ten counts. The chain combines TRBV2 with TRBJ2-7; D is unresolved. This CDR3 has 15 residues. V lost 6 bases and J 5 bases, leaving 20 bases between the germline ends. Germline assignment: CDR1 SNHLY and CDR2 FYNNEI. The CDR3 bases are TGTGCCAGCAGCGACTCGACTTTCTTTCGTCACGAGCAGTACTTC. Amino acid sequence: CASSDSTFFRHEQYF.

The chain uses TRBV7-9 and TRBJ2-3, with TRBD2 identical over 9 bases. With 5 bases clipped from V and 4 bases from J, the junction kept 7 bases outside the gene matches. Germline assignment: CDR1 SEHNR and CDR2 FQNEAQ (reference sequence). The CDR3 runs to 15 residues. In DNA form, the CDR3 reads TGTGCCAGCAGCCCTCCTAGCGGGATGGCAGATACGCAGTATTTT. Translating it yields CASSPPSGMADTQYF.

V usage is TRBV30 and J usage is TRBJ2-2; TRBD2 agrees at 8 bases. This CDR3 is 14 amino acids long. Germline lookup yields CDR1 GTSNPN and CDR2 SVGIG (reference sequence). V was clipped by 2 bases and J by 4 bases; unmatched bases: 3. This CDR3 reads CAWSRLASTGELFF. CDR3 nucleotide sequence: TGTGCCTGGAGTCGACTAGCGAGCACCGGGGAGCTGTTTTTT.

This clonotype was detected only a few times. The V gene is TRBV29-1, the J gene TRBJ1-2; 10 bases are shared with TRBD1. Germline V gives CDR1 SQVTM, CDR2 ANQGSEA. Trimming removed 3 bases from V and 4 bases from J; junction bases left unmatched: 8. The length of the CDR3 is 15 residues. CDR3 sequence reads: CSVDKGQGYRYGYTF. CDR3 DNA sequence: TGCAGCGTTGATAAGGGACAGGGGTACCGCTATGGCTACACCTTC. Drawing the rest from reference TRBV29-1 and TRBJ1-2, the complete variable domain is SAVISQKPSRDICQRGTSLTIQCQVDSQVTMMFWYRQQPGQSLTLIATANQGSEATYESGFVIDKFPISRPNLTFSTLTVSNMSPEDSSIYLCSVDKGQGYRYGYTFGSGTRLTVV.

The CDR3 DNA reads as TGCAGTGCTAGAGATATTAAGCGGGACTCCTACGAGCAGTACTTC. Translation gives CSARDIKRDSYEQYF. The chain has TRBV20-1 and TRBJ2-7, with TRBD2 identical over 7 bases. V shed 0 bases, J shed 0 bases, and the junction held 5 bases outside the gene matches. The CDR3 has 15 residues. Per the germline V gene, CDR1 is DFQATT and CDR2 is SNEGSKA (reference sequence).

Many counts were recorded for this clonotype. This sequence joins TRBV27 and TRBJ2-1; D might be TRBD1 or TRBD2, each matching 7 bases. Germline V gene sequence: CDR1 MNHEY, CDR2 SMNVEV (reference sequence). The CDR3 is 17 amino acids. Trimming stripped 5 bases from V and 5 bases from J, with 22 bases between. CDR3: CASSPGGASSYHNEQFF. CDR3 nucleotide sequence: TGTGCCAGCAGTCCAGGGGGGGCTAGCAGTTACCACAATGAGCAGTTCTTC.

This clonotype was detected only a few times. The V gene is TRBV14, the J gene TRBJ2-7; D is uncertain. Germline CDR1 reads SGHDN; CDR2 reads FVKESK. Trimming removed 7 bases at V and 5 bases at J, with 9 bases between. The CDR3 sequence is 11 residues long. In DNA, the CDR3 is TGTGCCAGCACCGTACGGAACGAGCAGTACTTC. Amino acids: CASTVRNEQYF.

This clonotype was recorded many times. Written as DNA, the CDR3 is TGTGCCAGCAGCTTCTCGGGGGGAGAGAGCGAGCAGTACTTC. As protein: CASSFSGGESEQYF. The chain recombines TRBV7-2 with TRBJ2-7; 7 bases fit TRBD2. CDR3 length: 14 residues. Germline V lookup: CDR1 SGHTA, CDR2 FQGNSA. The ends lost 3 bases at V and 6 bases at J; junction bases unmatched: 8.

This clonotype was picked up many times. V usage is TRBV11-2 and J usage is TRBJ2-2, with TRBD1 as a possible D gene (5 bases). The V and J ends lost 5 bases and 3 bases respectively, with 10 bases between them. The CDR3 is 14 amino acids. The V gene's germline CDR1 is SGHAT and CDR2 FQNNGV. The CDR3 coding sequence is TGTGCCAGCAGCAAACAGGTTTACACCGGGGAGCTGTTTTTT. This translates into CASSKQVYTGELFF.

This clonotype has a count of ten or more. V gene TRBV12-3 or TRBV12-4 combines with J gene TRBJ2-3; maybe TRBD2 (5 bases). This CDR3 is built from 18 residues. V shed 5 bases and J shed 4 bases, with 25 bases lying between them. CDR3 DNA sequence: TGTGCCAGCAGTGACCCCCAAGCGGCCGGCGGCCTCCCAGATACGCAGTATTTT. As protein: CASSDPQAAGGLPDTQYF.

Comments on this clonotype: Given the absence of the conserved phenylalanine or tryptophan at the CDR3 end, a read error is likely. J is TRBJ2-1 and V is TRBV5-1, with 11 bases aligning to TRBD2. This CDR3 has 15 residues. Germline V gene data show CDR1 as SGHRS and CDR2 as YFSETQ. The trim removed 4 bases at V and 5 bases at J, leaving 5 bases unmatched. CDR3 nucleotides: TGCGCCAGCAGCACTGGGACTAGCGGAAACAATGAGCAGTTCTCC. It specifies CASSTGTSGNNEQFS.

The CDR3 here is CSARAGLCNEQFF. As DNA, the CDR3 is TGCAGCGCCCGAGCGGGATTATGCAATGAGCAGTTCTTC. The chain is built from TRBV29-1 and TRBJ2-1; TRBD2 matches at 7 bases. The length of the CDR3 is 13 residues. J lost 6 bases, V lost 7 bases, and 9 bases had no gene match. Germline lookup yields CDR1 SQVTM and CDR2 ANQGSEA.

In its sample, this clonotype was seen a few times. V gene TRBV6-2 or TRBV6-3 combines with J gene TRBJ2-7; D may be TRBD1 (6 bases). V lost 6 bases to trimming and J lost 5 bases, with 17 bases between them. CDR1 and CDR2 from the germline V gene are MNHEY and SVGEGT. The CDR3 runs to 14 residues. The CDR3 spells CASSPPGTPHEQYF. The CDR3 coding sequence is TGTGCCAGCAGCCCGCCGGGGACACCCCACGAGCAGTACTTC.

This clonotype was counted a few times. The chain carries TRBV28 and TRBJ1-2; D is undetermined. Germline V gives CDR1 MDHEN, CDR2 SYDVKM. CDR3 size: 13 residues. V lost 5 bases to trimming and J lost 8 bases, with 15 bases between them. For the CDR3, the DNA is TGTGCCAGCAGTCCCCAGAAGGTTTACGGCTACACCTTC. Its protein is CASSPQKVYGYTF.

This clonotype was recorded at least ten times. The chain employs TRBV12-3 or TRBV12-4 and TRBJ1-1; D perhaps matches TRBD1 (5 bases). The CDR3 runs 13 residues. Trimming pared 7 bases from V and 4 bases from J, leaving 13 bases between. The CDR3 loop reads CASTAVGGTEAFF. The DNA of the CDR3 is TGTGCCAGCACTGCCGTCGGGGGCACTGAAGCTTTCTTT.

The chain recombines TRBV7-9 with TRBJ2-7, with 8 bases that match TRBD1. This CDR3 has 14 residues. The V gene end was trimmed by 4 bases and the J gene end by 5 bases; junction bases not matched to a gene: 7. In germline, CDR1 is SEHNR, CDR2 FQNEAQ (reference sequence). This CDR3 is CASSYGTGSHEQYF. In DNA form, the CDR3 reads TGTGCCAGCAGCTACGGGACAGGTAGCCACGAGCAGTACTTC.

In its sample, this clonotype was seen a few times. The chain has TRBV4-1 and TRBJ2-2; D call uncertain. Germline V gives CDR1 MGHRA, CDR2 YSYEKL. This CDR3 comprises 12 residues. Trimming pared 4 bases from V and 8 bases from J, leaving 8 bases between. CDR3 nucleotides: TGCGCCAGCAGCCCTATCACGGGGGAGCTGTTTTTT. Protein product: CASSPITGELFF.

The sample holds a few counts of this clonotype. The chain recombines TRBV29-1 with TRBJ2-3, with 9 bases that match TRBD2. Trimming removed 3 bases from V and 2 bases from J; junction bases left unmatched: 12. Germline CDR1 is SQVTM and CDR2 is ANQGSEA. The CDR3 spans 17 residues. CDR3 in DNA: TGCAGCGTTGATGGTAGCGGGAGAGGGCGGCCCACAGATACGCAGTATTTT. Protein: CSVDGSGRGRPTDTQYF.